Each of the 19 T cell receptor beta chains below was sequenced from the same sample in a study of blood T cell repertoires in COVID-19. Measured with immunoSEQ multiplex PCR; TCRdb has only the in-frame clones, and not every one. The sample shows roughly 110,000 clones, less than 85% of them seen only once. Sequencing used peripheral blood. The receptors shown here come from a woman in her sixties with acute or convalescent COVID-19.

V and J are TRBV7-2 and TRBJ1-4; D possibly corresponds to TRBD1 (5 bases). V lost 7 bases and J lost 5, with 14 bases in between. The CDR3 sequence is 14 residues long. Germline CDR1 SGHTA, CDR2 FQGNSA. The CDR3 loop is CASTLGGINEKLFF. The DNA of the CDR3 is TGTGCCAGCACCCTGGGGGGTATAAATGAAAAACTGTTTTTT.

The chain carries TRBV18 and TRBJ2-7; the match to TRBD2 covers 11 bases. This CDR3 spans 15 amino acids. Losses at the gene ends were 2 bases for V and 4 bases for J; bases not matched to a gene: 4. Germline CDR1 reads KGHSH; CDR2 reads LQKENI. The CDR3 spells CASSPFGTSGYEQYF. The CDR3 DNA follows: TGTGCCAGCTCACCATTTGGGACTAGCGGATACGAGCAGTACTTC.

The V gene is TRBV14, the J gene TRBJ1-1; TRBD1 might be the D (6 bases). The germline V gene has CDR1 SGHDN and CDR2 FVKESK. The CDR3 extends over 13 amino acids. Trimming left V 6 bases short and J 4 bases short, with 12 bases between. CDR3 in amino acids: CASRFTGFTEAFF. As DNA, the CDR3 is TGTGCCAGCAGGTTTACAGGGTTCACTGAAGCTTTCTTT.

The rearrangement joins TRBV18 to TRBJ1-1, with a weak D call TRBD1 (6 bases). CDR3 length equals 13 residues. Germline assignment: CDR1 KGHSH and CDR2 LQKENI. The ends were cut back, 1 base at V and 7 bases at J, with 10 bases in the middle. CDR3 amino acids: CASSPLTQGEAFF. In nucleotides, the CDR3 is TGTGCCAGCTCACCACTAACACAGGGTGAAGCTTTCTTT. Full variable domain (outside the CDR3, taken from reference TRBV18 and TRBJ1-1): NAGVMQNPRHLVRRRGQEARLRCSPMKGHSHVYWYRQLPEEGLKFMVYLQKENIIDESGMPKERFSAEFPKEGPSILRIQQVVRGDSAAYFCASSPLTQGEAFFGQGTRLTVV.

As to this clone: The sample holds other DNA sequences that translate to the same CDR3. This chain uses TRBV18 with TRBJ2-5; D not certain. CDR1 and CDR2 (germline): KGHSH, LQKENI. CDR3 length: 12 residues. Trimming cost V 1 base and J 4 bases, with 4 bases left between them. In DNA, the CDR3 is TGTGCCAGCTCACCACTGAGAGAGACCCAGTACTTC. Encoded protein: CASSPLRETQYF.

The rearrangement joins TRBV19 to TRBJ1-5; TRBD1 agrees at 10 bases. The CDR3 consists of 17 residues. Germline CDR1 LNHDA, CDR2 SQIVND (reference sequence). Trimming took 5 bases from V and 7 from J; bases not matched to a gene: 14. The CDR3 region has the DNA TGTGCCAGTAGTCCCCAACGACAGGGGGCGTCTCACCAGCCCCAGCATTTT. The encoded protein is CASSPQRQGASHQPQHF.

This clone was found once. The J gene is TRBJ2-1, the V gene TRBV19; 10 positions match TRBD2. Germline trimming cut 3 bases from V and 1 base from J; bases unmatched to any gene: 6. In germline, CDR1 is LNHDA, CDR2 SQIVND (reference sequence). This CDR3 spans 17 amino acids. In nucleotides, the CDR3 is TGTGCCAGTAGTATCCTCGGACTAGCGGTGTCCTACAATGAGCAGTTCTTC. It codes for CASSILGLAVSYNEQFF.

V gene TRBV9 combines with J gene TRBJ1-1, with unresolved D. V gave up 1 base and J gave up 1 base, with 8 bases separating them. The CDR3 is 14 residues long. CDR1 is SGDLS, CDR2 YYNGEE, per germline. The chain's CDR3 is CASSVIPGNTEAFF. CDR3 bases: TGTGCCAGCAGCGTAATTCCAGGGAACACTGAAGCTTTCTTT.

This clone was counted a few times. The chain has TRBV3-1 (or the pseudogene TRBV3-2) and TRBJ1-2; maybe TRBD1 (6 bases). There are 13 residues in the CDR3. Germline V gene lookup returns CDR1 LGHDT and CDR2 YNNKEL (reference sequence). Between the trimmed V and J ends, which lost 7 bases and 8 bases, there was a span of 17 bases. CDR3 nucleotides: TGTGCCAGCACCCTACAATGGGGGCAGGGCTACACCTTC. Translating it yields CASTLQWGQGYTF.

This clone was recorded a few times. V gene TRBV24-1 combines with J gene TRBJ2-3; 10 bases fit TRBD2. This CDR3 is built from 18 residues. The trim removed 2 bases at V and 0 bases at J, leaving 7 bases unmatched. CDR1 KGHDR and CDR2 SFDVKD come from the germline V gene. CDR3 nucleotides: TGTGCCACCAGTGATTCAATGACTAGCGGGCGAAGCACAGATACGCAGTATTTT. Its protein is CATSDSMTSGRSTDTQYF.

The rearrangement links TRBV29-1 to TRBJ1-4; D is undetermined. The V and J ends lost 4 bases and 0 bases respectively, with 6 bases between them. This CDR3 contains 13 residues. CDR1 SQVTM and CDR2 ANQGSEA come from the germline V gene. The CDR3 spells CSVGGATNEKLFF. The CDR3 DNA sequence: TGCAGCGTTGGGGGAGCAACTAATGAAAAACTGTTTTTT.

The genes are TRBV19 and TRBJ1-2; TRBD1 might be the D (5 bases). The germline V gene encodes CDR1 LNHDA and CDR2 SQIVND (reference sequence). V was shortened by 5 bases and J by 4 bases, with 17 bases between the two germline ends. The CDR3 contains 15 residues. This CDR3 reads CASSPQTDLGYGYTF. CDR3 nucleotides: TGTGCCAGTAGTCCACAGACAGATTTGGGCTATGGCTACACCTTC.

The rearrangement uses TRBV6-2 or TRBV6-3 and TRBJ2-7, with 7 bases identical to TRBD1. V shed 0 bases, J shed 3 bases, and the junction held 8 bases outside the gene matches. CDR3 length: 16 residues. Germline values: CDR1 MNHEY, CDR2 SVGEGT. CDR3 DNA: TGTGCCAGCAGTTACTCTAACCGGGACAGTATCTACGAGCAGTACTTC. It codes for CASSYSNRDSIYEQYF.

To note about this clone: This CDR3 is also generated by other DNA sequences in the sample. The chain employs TRBV5-1 and TRBJ2-5; a weak D match, TRBD2 (6 bases). The CDR3 spans 14 residues. Germline V gene sequence: CDR1 SGHRS, CDR2 YFSETQ. Trimming shortened V by 0 bases and J by 3 bases, and 9 bases separated the two germline ends. The CDR3: CASSLGPGEETQYF. Here the CDR3 DNA reads TGCGCCAGCAGCTTGGGTCCGGGGGAAGAGACCCAGTACTTC.

This clone was recorded only once. The chain joins TRBV28 to TRBJ2-7; D perhaps matches TRBD1 (5 bases). The CDR3 spans 15 residues. Germline V gives CDR1 MDHEN, CDR2 SYDVKM. Trimming removed 3 bases at V and 6 bases at J, with 18 bases between. This chain's CDR3 is CASSFIPGYMGEQYF. The DNA of the CDR3 is TGTGCCAGCAGTTTTATCCCAGGGTATATGGGCGAGCAGTACTTC.

The chain carries TRBV29-1 and TRBJ2-7; D perhaps matches TRBD1 (5 bases). Trimming removed 5 bases from V and 2 bases from J, with 13 bases in between. The germline V gene has CDR1 SQVTM and CDR2 ANQGSEA. The CDR3 spans 13 residues. Written as DNA, the CDR3 is TGCAGCGTTTGGCTCCAGGGTACCTACGAGCAGTACTTC. Encoded protein: CSVWLQGTYEQYF.

In this sample, this clone turned up once. The rearrangement links TRBV6-1 to TRBJ2-3; 15 nucleotides align to TRBD2. Trimming took 2 bases from V and 6 from J; bases not matched to a gene: 6. The length of the CDR3 is 17 residues. The germline V gene has CDR1 MNHNS and CDR2 SASEGT. The CDR3 spells CASSEYGTSGRSDTQYF. Written as DNA, the CDR3 is TGTGCCAGCAGTGAATATGGGACTAGCGGGAGGAGTGATACGCAGTATTTT.

This clone was counted once. The chain recombines TRBV4-1 with TRBJ2-5; 8 bases line up with TRBD1. J gave up 4 bases and V 0 bases, and 10 bases lay outside the gene matches. The V gene's germline CDR1 is MGHRA and CDR2 YSYEKL. The CDR3 runs 17 residues. The CDR3 coding sequence is TGCGCCAGCAGCCAAGACGAGAGACAGGGGTACGGAGAGACCCAGTACTTC. As protein: CASSQDERQGYGETQYF.

The chain is built from TRBV5-4 and TRBJ2-1; possible D gene TRBD2, 5 bases. The V end was cut by 4 bases, the J end by 4 bases, with 18 bases between. The CDR3 extends over 16 amino acids. Per germline, CDR1 SGHNT and CDR2 YYREEE (reference sequence). The CDR3 nucleotides are TGTGCCAGCAGCGTTTTAGCGTCCTCTCTTTACAATGAGCAGTTCTTC. This gives the protein CASSVLASSLYNEQFF.